This TCR beta chain appears in the sequencing data of a study of T cells in Graves' hyperthyroidism and ophthalmopathy. V lost 6 bases and J lost 6; bases outside the gene matches: 9. Per the germline V gene, CDR1 is LNHDA and CDR2 is SQIVND (reference sequence). This CDR3 comprises 14 residues. RNA transcripts served as the template for amplifying TCR beta CDR3 regions. HTBI primers were the set used in a first-round RT-PCR of the TCR CDR3. TCRdb redid the calling of the multiplex PCR reads with MiXCR, one entry per CDR3 protein. The sample carries about 560,000 distinct CDR3 sequences, over 15% recorded once.

This receptor was obtained from a young woman with Graves' hyperthyroidism. This chain joins TRBV19 and TRBJ1-1; 8 positions agree with TRBD1. The sequencing sample was made of blood. The CDR3 reads CASSPQGAEPEAFF. The CDR3 DNA reads as TGTGCCAGTAGCCCGCAGGGGGCAGAACCTGAAGCTTTCTTT.